These 28 T cell receptor beta chains were sequenced from one sample in a study of blood T cells in healthy people across ages. Alongside a J-beta primer mix, a sample-barcoded 5' primer served in a second PCR lasting about 7 to 12 cycles. TCRdb reprocessed the 5' RACE reads with MiXCR, giving one entry per CDR3 protein. Here the sample spans around 800,000 distinct CDR3 sequences, around 25% being singletons. This same sample was also taken into another study, of T cells of mothers and their children.

Sequences were obtained from blood. The receptors were sampled from a boy aged 10-17 years in good health.

The chain carries TRBV10-3 and TRBJ2-1, with 9 bases fitting TRBD2. V shed 3 bases and J 4 bases; nucleotides not matched to a gene: 4. The germline V gene encodes CDR1 ENHRY and CDR2 SYGVKD. The CDR3 sequence is 15 residues long. For the CDR3, the DNA is TGTGCCATCAGTGATGGGCTAGCGGGGTACAATGAGCAGTTCTTC. This encodes CAISDGLAGYNEQFF.

This clonotype was counted a few times. J is TRBJ1-2 and V is TRBV20-1; TRBD1 might be the D (5 bases). Germline V gene sequence: CDR1 DFQATT, CDR2 SNEGSKA (reference sequence). This CDR3 contains 14 residues. V dropped 6 bases and J dropped 0 bases, with 14 bases sitting between them. CDR3: CSAPDSASNYGYTF. CDR3 bases: TGCAGTGCACCCGACAGTGCATCTAACTATGGCTACACCTTC.

This clonotype was seen a handful of times. The chain uses TRBV4-1 and TRBJ1-6, with TRBD1 as a possible D gene (5 bases). This CDR3 spans 16 amino acids. V was pared by 0 bases and J by 7 bases, with 13 bases between. Germline CDR1 MGHRA, CDR2 YSYEKL. CDR3 sequence reads: CASSQEPPGLNSPLHF. The CDR3 region has the DNA TGCGCCAGCAGCCAAGAGCCTCCAGGGTTGAATTCACCCCTCCACTTT.

This clonotype was seen only a few times. This chain links TRBV5-1 with TRBJ2-5; D unresolved. Germline assignment: CDR1 SGHRS and CDR2 YFSETQ. The CDR3 covers 13 residues. With 4 bases removed from V and 1 base from J, the gap between germline ends came to 8 bases. CDR3: CASSTGGQETQYF. The CDR3 DNA is TGCGCCAGCAGCACGGGCGGCCAAGAGACCCAGTACTTC.

The V gene is TRBV7-2, the J gene TRBJ2-7; TRBD2 agrees at 7 bases. The CDR3 runs 15 residues. The V gene's germline CDR1 is SGHTA and CDR2 FQGNSA. With V trimmed by 5 bases and J by 5 bases, 12 bases remained unmatched. The CDR3 here is CASSPGGGRNHEQYF. CDR3 nucleotides: TGTGCCAGCAGCCCGGGGGGTGGGCGTAACCACGAGCAGTACTTC. Together with reference TRBV7-2 and TRBJ2-7, the CDR3 gives the full variable domain: GAGVSQSPSNKVTEKGKDVELRCDPISGHTALYWYRQSLGQGLEFLIYFQGNSAPDKSGLPSDRFSAERTGGSVSTLTIQRTQQEDSAVYLCASSPGGGRNHEQYFGPGTRLTVT.

This clonotype was detected only a few times. V and J are TRBV2 and TRBJ1-2; 7 bases are a match to TRBD1. The CDR3 covers 14 residues. Trimming removed 6 bases from V and 5 bases from J; junction bases left unmatched: 9. Germline V gives CDR1 SNHLY, CDR2 FYNNEI. CDR3 DNA: TGTGCCAGCAGGGGGGGGACAGAGGCTTATGGCTACACCTTC. This encodes CASRGGTEAYGYTF.

CDR3 sequence: CASSLGWANSPLHF. In DNA, the CDR3 is TGTGCCAGCAGCTTGGGTTGGGCCAATTCACCCCTCCACTTT. The chain combines TRBV5-5 with TRBJ1-6; the D is unclear. Looked up from germline, CDR1 is SGHKS and CDR2 is YYEKEE (reference sequence). The CDR3 extends over 14 amino acids. Trimming removed 0 bases at V and 7 bases at J, with 8 bases between. Based on the CDR3 plus reference TRBV5-5 and TRBJ1-6, the full variable domain is DAGVTQSPTHLIKTRGQQVTLRCSPISGHKSVSWYQQVLGQGPQFIFQYYEKEERGRGNFPDRFSARQFPNYSSELNVNALLLGDSALYLCASSLGWANSPLHFGNGTRLTVT.

The genes are TRBV3-1 and TRBJ2-1; D might be TRBD2 (7 bases). The CDR3 has 15 residues. The germline gives CDR1 LGHDT, CDR2 YNNKEL (reference sequence). The germline V and J ends were trimmed by 4 bases and 7 bases, with 17 bases remaining between them. The CDR3: CASSRAAGAGNEQFF. The CDR3 nucleotides read TGTGCCAGCAGCCGAGCGGCGGGGGCGGGTAATGAGCAGTTCTTC.

The chain carries TRBV28 and TRBJ2-5; possible D gene TRBD1, 6 bases. Germline lookup yields CDR1 MDHEN and CDR2 SYDVKM. Trimming removed 9 bases from V and 4 bases from J, with 21 bases in between. This CDR3 region has 15 residues. The CDR3: CARRDTGFLSETQYF. The CDR3 bases are TGTGCCAGGAGAGATACAGGGTTCCTATCAGAGACCCAGTACTTC.

The chain joins TRBV27 to TRBJ2-3; either TRBD1 or TRBD2 may fit D (5 bases each). V gave up 5 bases and J gave up 4 bases, with 19 bases separating them. Germline CDR1 MNHEY, CDR2 SMNVEV (reference sequence). CDR3 length equals 16 residues. The CDR3: CASSRRQGEVPDTQYF. CDR3 nucleotides: TGTGCCAGCAGTCGCCGCCAGGGAGAGGTCCCAGATACGCAGTATTTT.

V and J are TRBV6-2 or TRBV6-3 and TRBJ1-2; D unclear. The V end lost 0 bases, the J end lost 7 bases, and 18 bases lay between the germline ends. The CDR3 extends over 16 amino acids. Per the germline V gene, CDR1 is MNHEY and CDR2 is SVGEGT. This CDR3 is CASSYSSVDLRRGYTF. In DNA form, the CDR3 reads TGTGCCAGCAGTTACTCGTCCGTGGACCTAAGACGTGGCTACACCTTC.

This clonotype came up a few times. The chain links TRBV7-6 to TRBJ1-4; D is undetermined. The germline gives CDR1 SGHVS, CDR2 FNYEAQ. The CDR3 sequence is 13 residues long. V dropped 1 base and J dropped 10 bases, with 10 bases sitting between them. CDR3 in amino acids: CASSLVNGGKLFF. The CDR3 region has the DNA TGTGCCAGCAGCTTAGTGAACGGTGGAAAACTGTTTTTT.

J is TRBJ2-7 and V is TRBV15, with 10 bases fitting TRBD1. V gave up 4 bases and J gave up 3 bases; unmatched junction bases: 9. The CDR3 spans 16 residues. Germline CDR1 is LNHNV and CDR2 is YYDKDF (reference sequence). DNA of the CDR3: TGTGCCACCAGCACCGTCCGGGACAGGGGCGACTACGAGCAGTACTTC. Translating gives CATSTVRDRGDYEQYF.

The chain combines TRBV29-1 with TRBJ2-7; 10 nucleotides agree with TRBD1. This CDR3 is built from 14 residues. J gave up 5 bases and V 3 bases, and 7 bases lay outside the gene matches. Germline V gives CDR1 SQVTM, CDR2 ANQGSEA. CDR3 in DNA: TGCAGCGTTGAGTCGGGACAGGGGATCGACGAGCAGTACTTC. It yields the protein CSVESGQGIDEQYF.

This clonotype was seen only a few times. In DNA form, the CDR3 reads TGTGCCAGCGGGGGGGCTAGCGGGGGGGAAGAGACCCAGTACTTC. Translated, it gives CASGGASGGEETQYF. The chain employs TRBV28 and TRBJ2-1; 12 bases are shared with TRBD2. Judging by the DNA end, TRBJ2-5 fits better; the J call may be wrong. The CDR3 has 15 residues. Looked up from germline, CDR1 is MDHEN and CDR2 is SYDVKM.

In its sample, this clonotype was seen a few times. The rearrangement links TRBV15 to TRBJ2-5, with 7 nucleotides matching TRBD1. CDR1 and CDR2 from the germline V gene are LNHNV and YYDKDF (reference sequence). The CDR3 consists of 14 residues. J lost 5 bases, V lost 5 bases, and 8 bases had no gene match. The CDR3, as DNA: TGTGCCACCAGCGTCCGACAGGGCTGGGAGACCCAGTACTTC. It specifies CATSVRQGWETQYF.

This chain connects TRBV6-5 to TRBJ2-6, with no clear D. Per the germline V gene, CDR1 is MNHEY and CDR2 is SVGAGI. The CDR3 covers 16 residues. The V and J ends lost 0 bases and 2 bases respectively, with 8 bases between them. CDR3 region: CASSYSSQTGANVLTF. DNA for the CDR3: TGTGCCAGCAGTTACTCGAGTCAGACTGGGGCCAACGTCCTGACTTTC.

There are a few counts of this clonotype. J is TRBJ1-1 and V is TRBV29-1; D unclear. The CDR3 spans 12 residues. Germline values: CDR1 SQVTM, CDR2 ANQGSEA. V lost 6 bases to trimming and J lost 1 base, with 9 bases between them. CDR3: CSVSQRNTEAFF. The CDR3 bases are TGCAGCGTATCACAGAGGAACACTGAAGCTTTCTTT.

This clonotype was counted only a few times. The chain uses TRBV7-2 and TRBJ1-4; possibly TRBD1 for D (6 bases). CDR1 and CDR2 (germline): SGHTA, FQGNSA. Trimming cost V 7 bases and J 6 bases, with 15 bases left between them. This CDR3 is 14 amino acids long. In DNA form, the CDR3 reads TGTGCCAGCACCCCATCGGACAGTGATGAAAAACTGTTTTTT. Protein product: CASTPSDSDEKLFF.

This clonotype was counted only a few times. The gene calls are TRBV5-1 and TRBJ2-3, with TRBD1 matching over 11 bases. The J segment lost 2 bases and the V segment lost 4 bases, leaving 6 bases of the junction unmatched. Germline V gene data show CDR1 as SGHRS and CDR2 as YFSETQ. The CDR3 extends over 16 amino acids. The chain's CDR3 is CASSQGTGGFTDTQYF. The CDR3 DNA follows: TGCGCCAGCAGCCAAGGGACAGGGGGTTTCACAGATACGCAGTATTTT.

The rearrangement uses TRBV29-1 and TRBJ2-3; 12 positions match TRBD2. The V gene's germline CDR1 is SQVTM and CDR2 ANQGSEA. V trimming: 1 base; J trimming: 6 bases; junction bases outside the gene matches: 8. The CDR3 runs 16 residues. CDR3 nucleotide sequence: TGCAGCGTTGAAGGGCTAGCGGGAGGGCTTAGGGATACGCAGTATTTT. Translated: CSVEGLAGGLRDTQYF.

This clonotype has only a few counts. This chain joins TRBV27 and TRBJ2-2, with a possible D match to TRBD2 (6 bases). V lost 0 bases, J lost 6 bases, and 11 bases lay in between. The V gene's germline CDR1 is MNHEY and CDR2 SMNVEV (reference sequence). The CDR3 is made up of 15 amino acids. CDR3 nucleotides: TGTGCCAGCAGTTTATCACAAGGAGGGGCCGGGGAGCTGTTTTTT. Protein: CASSLSQGGAGELFF.

The J gene is TRBJ1-1, the V gene TRBV12-3 or TRBV12-4; D is uncertain. The CDR3 extends over 13 amino acids. Trimming removed 5 bases at V and 9 bases at J, with 16 bases between. CDR3 loop: CASSPSALTKAFF. CDR3 DNA: TGTGCCAGCAGTCCGTCGGCCTTGACAAAAGCTTTCTTT.

This clonotype appeared a few times. CDR3 sequence (DNA): TGTGCCAGCTCACCGGGCGCAGGAGTTACTAATGAAAAACTGTTTTTT. Amino acids: CASSPGAGVTNEKLFF. The chain uses TRBV18 and TRBJ1-4; D gene unclear. Germline V gene data show CDR1 as KGHSH and CDR2 as LQKENI. The ends were cut back, 3 bases at V and 2 bases at J, with 13 bases in the middle. This CDR3 region has 16 residues.

The V gene is TRBV4-1, the J gene TRBJ1-1, with TRBD1 as a possible D gene (5 bases). Trimming stripped 1 base from V and 1 base from J, with 16 bases between. This CDR3 spans 17 amino acids. Per the germline V gene, CDR1 is MGHRA and CDR2 is YSYEKL. The CDR3 loop is CASSQGRGWGGNTEAFF. The CDR3 DNA reads TGCGCCAGCAGCCAAGGACGGGGCTGGGGGGGGAACACTGAAGCTTTCTTT.

The chain links TRBV19 to TRBJ2-5; D perhaps matches TRBD1 (7 bases). The V gene lost 3 bases and the J gene lost 2 bases, with 10 bases spanning the gap. The CDR3 is 14 residues long. CDR1 LNHDA and CDR2 SQIVND come from the germline V gene (reference sequence). CDR3 sequence reads: CASSIGGQQETQYF. The CDR3 DNA is TGTGCCAGTAGTATCGGGGGACAGCAAGAGACCCAGTACTTC.

This clonotype was recorded once. V is TRBV28 and J is TRBJ1-3, with 7 bases matching TRBD1. CDR1 is MDHEN, CDR2 SYDVKM, per germline. The V segment lost 3 bases and the J segment 2 bases; nucleotides outside the gene matches: 4. CDR3 length: 15 amino acids. The CDR3 spells CASSFSDRAGNTIYF. DNA for the CDR3: TGTGCCAGCAGTTTCTCCGACAGGGCTGGAAACACCATATATTTT.

The gene calls are TRBV7-3 and TRBJ2-1; 8 positions agree with TRBD2. The closer fit of TRBJ2-7 to the DNA end suggests the J call may be wrong. The CDR3 runs 15 residues. Germline CDR1 is SGHTA and CDR2 is FQGTGA. In nucleotides, the CDR3 is TGTGCCAGCAGCTTAAACGGGGGGGGGTCCTACGAGCAGTACTTC. Amino acids: CASSLNGGGSYEQYF.